What follows are 11 T cell receptor beta chains derived from one specimen sequenced in a study of blood T cells in healthy people across ages. Sample-barcoded 5' priming and a J-beta primer mix drove a second PCR of roughly 6 to 12 cycles. MiXCR, run by TCRdb on the 5' RACE reads, gives a single entry per CDR3 protein. The sample comprises about 720,000 distinct CDR3 sequences, around a quarter of which are singletons, and approximately 4% rests with the top ten. These same data were also listed under a study on T cells of mothers and their children.

Sequenced sample: blood. The source of these receptors is a boy aged 5-17 years in good health.

V and J are TRBV7-2 and TRBJ2-2; a weak D match, TRBD1 (6 bases). CDR1 and CDR2 from the germline V gene are SGHTA and FQGNSA. The CDR3 consists of 14 residues. V lost 5 bases, J lost 2 bases, and 9 bases lay in between. CDR3 region: CASSPDSNTGELFF. For the CDR3, the DNA is TGTGCCAGCAGCCCGGACAGTAACACCGGGGAGCTGTTTTTT.

This clonotype was detected a few times. The V gene is TRBV4-2, the J gene TRBJ2-6; the D is unclear. From germline, CDR1 is LGHNA and CDR2 YNFKEQ. Deletions cut 0 bases from V and 0 bases from J, with 9 bases between. This CDR3 comprises 17 residues. The CDR3 region is CASSQDLGSSGANVLTF. As DNA, the CDR3 is TGTGCCAGCAGCCAAGATTTGGGCAGCTCTGGGGCCAACGTCCTGACTTTC.

Here the CDR3 reads CASSEALGTNTEAFF. The CDR3 DNA sequence: TGTGCCAGCAGTGAAGCGCTCGGGACGAACACTGAAGCTTTCTTT. The rearrangement joins TRBV2 to TRBJ1-1; TRBD1 is a possible D gene (5 bases). This CDR3 comprises 15 residues. V was pared by 0 bases and J by 1 base, with 9 bases between. Germline values: CDR1 SNHLY, CDR2 FYNNEI.

The chain employs TRBV7-9 and TRBJ2-1, with 12 bases identical to TRBD2. With the DNA end fitting TRBJ2-5 better, the J assignment may be wrong. The germline CDR1 and CDR2 sequences are SEHNR and FQNEAQ (reference sequence). This CDR3 has 14 amino acids. The CDR3 nucleotides are TGTGCCAGCCGACTAGCGGGGGAACAAGAGACCCAGTACTTC. Translation: CASRLAGEQETQYF.

The chain joins TRBV7-9 to TRBJ1-4, with unresolved D. Germline loops: CDR1 SEHNR, CDR2 FQNEAQ (reference sequence). V was shortened by 4 bases and J by 8 bases, with 14 bases between the two germline ends. This CDR3 contains 14 residues. DNA of the CDR3: TGTGCCAGCAGCTCGAGATGGGCGGACGAAAAACTGTTTTTT. This translates into CASSSRWADEKLFF.

This clonotype has only a few counts. The chain carries TRBV20-1 and TRBJ1-4, with 8 bases that match TRBD1. Trimming cost V 5 bases and J 8 bases; bases outside gene matches: 7. The CDR3 runs 13 residues. CDR1 is DFQATT, CDR2 SNEGSKA, per germline (reference sequence). CDR3 DNA: TGCAGTGCTTATGACAGGGGAAGCGAAAAACTGTTTTTT. This encodes CSAYDRGSEKLFF.

This clonotype was counted a few times. J is TRBJ1-2 and V is TRBV12-3 or TRBV12-4; D not certain. V lost 3 bases, J lost 3 bases, and 8 bases lay in between. The CDR3 extends over 13 amino acids. CDR3 bases: TGTGCCAGCAGTTTTTCGGACTACTATGGCTACACCTTC. Protein sequence: CASSFSDYYGYTF.

This clonotype was counted only a few times. The chain links TRBV3-1 to TRBJ2-2, with 8 bases matching TRBD2. V shed 9 bases, J shed 10 bases, and the junction held 16 bases outside the gene matches. CDR1 and CDR2 (germline): LGHDT, YNNKEL (reference sequence). This CDR3 spans 15 amino acids. CDR3 in DNA: TGTGCCAGTAGTCCGTGGGGACTAGGGATGGAGGAGCTGTTTTTT. This sequence encodes CASSPWGLGMEELFF. The complete variable domain, with remaining parts taken from reference TRBV3-1 and TRBJ2-2, reads DTAVSQTPKYLVTQMGNDKSIKCEQNLGHDTMYWYKQDSKKFLKIMFSYNNKELIINETVPNRFSPKSPDKAHLNLHINSLELGDSAVYFCASSPWGLGMEELFFGEGSRLTVL.

The J gene is TRBJ2-7, the V gene TRBV20-1; D is unresolved. Trimming removed 2 bases from V and 0 bases from J, with 14 bases in between. Germline assignment: CDR1 DFQATT and CDR2 SNEGSKA (reference sequence). This CDR3 has 15 amino acids. The CDR3 sequence: CSARTTAASSYEQYF. DNA for the CDR3: TGCAGTGCTAGAACTACGGCAGCTAGCTCCTACGAGCAGTACTTC.

There are a few counts of this clonotype. The chain recombines TRBV7-2 with TRBJ2-3; TRBD1 agrees at 11 bases. Losses at the gene ends were 1 base for V and 1 base for J; bases not matched to a gene: 10. This CDR3 has 19 amino acids. The germline V gene has CDR1 SGHTA and CDR2 FQGNSA. CDR3 sequence: CASSLDGGQGAWGTDTQYF. CDR3 nucleotide sequence: TGTGCCAGCAGCTTAGATGGAGGACAGGGGGCCTGGGGCACAGATACGCAGTATTTT.

The J gene is TRBJ2-2, the V gene TRBV6-1; possible D gene TRBD1, 5 bases. The V and J ends lost 4 bases and 4 bases respectively, with 19 bases between them. The CDR3 spans 17 residues. The germline V gene has CDR1 MNHNS and CDR2 SASEGT. The CDR3 DNA reads as TGTGCCAGCAGTGGGCCCGTAAGGGGCGCGATCACCGGGGAGCTGTTTTTT. It translates to CASSGPVRGAITGELFF.